Presented here are 14 T cell receptor beta chains from one specimen sequenced in a study of T-cell reconstitution after alpha-beta-depleted transplantation in children. Using unique molecular identifiers, the investigators prepared the TCRbeta library. TCRdb re-called the PCR reads with MiXCR, one entry per CDR3 protein. The sample shows some 440,000 distinct CDR3 sequences, around 16% of them seen only once. The sample consisted of PBMCs, mostly from graft donor cells, taken 360 days after TCRalphabeta/CD19-depleted stem cell transplant. All receptors derive from a boy under two years old who had a stem cell transplant for Wiskott-Aldrich syndrome, so the T cells may come from the graft donor.

This clonotype was detected only a few times. The chain uses TRBV12-3 or TRBV12-4 and TRBJ1-6; D not certain. The CDR3 has 14 amino acids. The V gene lost 7 bases and the J gene lost 10 bases, with 17 bases spanning the gap. The CDR3 DNA reads TGTGCCAGCACCCGCGCTAGTTACAACTCACCCCTCCACTTT. Its translation: CASTRASYNSPLHF.

V gene TRBV5-1 combines with J gene TRBJ1-1; 8 nucleotides match TRBD1. The CDR3 runs to 15 residues. CDR1 and CDR2 from the germline V gene are SGHRS and YFSETQ. V lost 4 bases to trimming and J lost 3 bases; unmatched junction nucleotides: 8. The CDR3, as DNA: TGCGCCAGCAGCGATCACACAGGGGGAGACACTGAAGCTTTCTTT. The encoded protein is CASSDHTGGDTEAFF. Looking up the rest from reference TRBV5-1 and TRBJ1-1 gives the full variable domain: KAGVTQTPRYLIKTRGQQVTLSCSPISGHRSVSWYQQTPGQGLQFLFEYFSETQRNKGNFPGRFSGRQFSNSRSEMNVSTLELGDSALYLCASSDHTGGDTEAFFGQGTRLTVV.

The chain is built from TRBV7-9 and TRBJ2-3; D gene ambiguous. The CDR3 spans 11 residues. V shed 7 bases and J shed 8 bases, with 10 bases lying between them. CDR1 and CDR2 from the germline V gene are SEHNR and FQNEAQ (reference sequence). CDR3 sequence (DNA): TGTGCCAGCAACCCATGGGGTACGCAGTATTTT. This translates into CASNPWGTQYF.

Only a few counts were recorded for this clonotype. The chain combines TRBV19 with TRBJ2-1; D gene ambiguous. V was shortened by 6 bases and J by 3 bases, with 9 bases between the two germline ends. The CDR3 is made up of 13 amino acids. The germline V gene has CDR1 LNHDA and CDR2 SQIVND (reference sequence). The CDR3 protein is CASSRSIYNEQFF. The CDR3, as DNA: TGTGCCAGTAGCAGATCTATCTACAATGAGCAGTTCTTC.

The rearrangement links TRBV12-3 or TRBV12-4 to TRBJ1-6, with a possible D match to TRBD1 (6 bases). The CDR3 loop spans 14 amino acids. V gave up 7 bases and J gave up 8 bases, with 15 bases separating them. The CDR3 protein is CASTRRGADSPLHF. The CDR3 nucleotides are TGTGCCAGCACCAGGAGGGGGGCAGATTCACCCCTCCACTTT.

This clonotype was detected only a few times. The chain employs TRBV7-2 and TRBJ2-7; D perhaps matches TRBD2 (5 bases). The V end lost 0 bases, the J end lost 7 bases, and 10 bases lay between the germline ends. Germline assignment: CDR1 SGHTA and CDR2 FQGNSA. The CDR3 spans 13 residues. CDR3 protein: CASSLALAIEQYF. The CDR3 coding sequence is TGTGCCAGCAGCTTAGCGCTAGCAATTGAGCAGTACTTC.

This clonotype was seen a few times. The chain couples TRBV12-3 or TRBV12-4 to TRBJ1-2, with TRBD1 as a possible D gene (6 bases). Trimming took 5 bases from V and 8 from J, leaving 15 bases between them. The CDR3 totals 13 residues. CDR3: CASSLRTVRGYTF. Written as DNA, the CDR3 is TGTGCCAGCAGTCTCAGGACAGTTCGCGGCTACACCTTC.

The sample holds many counts of this clonotype. V and J are TRBV18 and TRBJ2-7, with a possible D match to TRBD1 (6 bases). The ends were cut back, 3 bases at V and 0 bases at J, with 9 bases in the middle. There are 14 residues in the CDR3. CDR1 and CDR2 from the germline V gene are KGHSH and LQKENI. The chain's CDR3 is CASSPLTGSYEQYF. In DNA form, the CDR3 reads TGTGCCAGCTCACCCTTGACAGGCTCCTACGAGCAGTACTTC.

This clonotype showed up just a few times. The chain combines TRBV12-3 or TRBV12-4 with TRBJ2-7; 13 bases line up with TRBD2. The length of the CDR3 is 17 residues. The ends lost 5 bases at V and 2 bases at J; junction bases unmatched: 9. The CDR3: CASSPGLAGVPPYEQYF. CDR3 DNA sequence: TGTGCCAGCAGTCCTGGACTAGCGGGAGTTCCGCCCTACGAGCAGTACTTC.

In this sample, this clonotype turned up a few times. The chain has TRBV20-1 and TRBJ2-7, with no clear D. Trimming left V 3 bases short and J 2 bases short, with 8 bases between. The CDR3 runs 12 residues. Per the germline V gene, CDR1 is DFQATT and CDR2 is SNEGSKA (reference sequence). This CDR3 reads CSARGFAYEQYF. As DNA, the CDR3 is TGCAGTGCTAGGGGTTTCGCCTACGAGCAGTACTTC.

This rearrangement joins TRBV5-1 to TRBJ2-5; 8 nucleotides align to TRBD1. Trimming cost V 2 bases and J 7 bases; bases outside gene matches: 13. This CDR3 is built from 16 residues. Germline CDR1 reads SGHRS; CDR2 reads YFSETQ. CDR3: CASSLRATGVRGTQYF. The CDR3 coding sequence is TGCGCCAGCAGCTTACGAGCGACAGGGGTACGAGGGACCCAGTACTTC. The entire variable domain, with the rest obtained from reference TRBV5-1 and TRBJ2-5, is as follows: KAGVTQTPRYLIKTRGQQVTLSCSPISGHRSVSWYQQTPGQGLQFLFEYFSETQRNKGNFPGRFSGRQFSNSRSEMNVSTLELGDSALYLCASSLRATGVRGTQYFGPGTRLLVL.

Ten or more counts support this clonotype. J is TRBJ2-1 and V is TRBV24-1; 11 bases map to TRBD1. Germline loops: CDR1 KGHDR, CDR2 SFDVKD. The V segment lost 2 bases and the J segment 2 bases; nucleotides outside the gene matches: 1. There are 16 residues in the CDR3. For the CDR3, the DNA is TGTGCCACCAGTGATTGGGACAGGGGGGCCTACAATGAGCAGTTCTTC. It translates to CATSDWDRGAYNEQFF.

The chain's CDR3 is CSASGGTGYYEQYF. The CDR3 nucleotides are TGCAGTGCTAGTGGGGGGACAGGGTACTACGAGCAGTACTTC. The V call is TRBV20-1, the J call TRBJ2-7; 9 positions match TRBD1. The V and J ends lost 3 bases and 3 bases, in that order; junction bases with no gene match: 6. Germline assignment: CDR1 DFQATT and CDR2 SNEGSKA (reference sequence). The CDR3 extends over 14 amino acids.

The sample holds a few counts of this clonotype. The V call is TRBV7-2, the J call TRBJ1-3, with D perhaps matching TRBD1 (5 bases). Germline CDR1 SGHTA, CDR2 FQGNSA. The CDR3 is made up of 17 amino acids. V shed 5 bases and J shed 0 bases, with 17 bases lying between them. CDR3: CASSRRAGELSGNTIYF. CDR3 DNA sequence: TGTGCCAGCAGCCGGCGCGCGGGGGAACTCTCTGGAAACACCATATATTTT.